This paragraph reports one TCR beta chain. Its antigen is undetermined. The sample originates from a study of cytomegalovirus exposure and HLA in healthy donors. Findings and caveats of the study: Analyses of presence and absence presupposed an approximately uniform sequencing depth across donors. According to a later analysis, donors in an Asian-associated ancestry cluster reportedly had fewer N-insertions than the approximately 620-donor mean.

It was with 60 Vbeta and 13 Jbeta primers that the PCR ran. Clones were read by immunoSEQ multiplex PCR, and TCRdb kept only the in-frame ones, dropping some. This table holds roughly 200,000 clones, 75% to 80% found once. Donors were nominally healthy when sampled, though unrecorded immune exposures were likely. Trimming took off 8 bases at V and 7 bases at J, with 18 bases between the two ends. The CDR3 totals 14 residues. Looked up from germline, CDR1 is MDHEN and CDR2 is SYDVKM. The clonotype comes from a young woman in good health and CMV-seropositive. Material: PBMCs. The gene calls are TRBV28 and TRBJ2-1; tentative D call: TRBD2 (5 bases). The chain's CDR3 is CASLARGSLNEQFF. The DNA for the CDR3 is TGTGCCAGCTTGGCACGGGGTTCTTTGAATGAGCAGTTCTTC.